This is a list of T cell receptor beta chains from one sample in a study of vaccination and CD4 T cells after COVID-19. The antigens of these receptors remain unknown. A single record per CDR3 protein comes from TCRdb applying MiXCR to the PCR reads. Among some 15,000 distinct CDR3 sequences listed, 40% to 60% were seen once. Sequenced input: CD4+ T cells from blood, cultured in vitro. These receptors all stem from a human donor who had recovered from COVID-19. The CDR3 runs from the conserved cysteine through the conserved F or W. The D gene is left open where the match is weak. Clone sizes are given selectively: once, few, many, or a class where the clone is expanded.

TRBJ2-1 TRBD2 - TRBV20-1 TGCAGTGCTAAAGGGACTAGCGGAACCTACAATGAGCAGTTCTTC CSAKGTSGTYNEQFF
TRBJ2-3 - - TRBV6-1 TGTGCCAGCACCCTAGGGGGGACGCAGTATTTT CASTLGGTQYF
TRBJ1-2 - - TRBV29-1 TGCAGCGCCGAGACTGACTATGGCTACACCTTC CSAETDYGYTF
TRBJ1-1 - few TRBV7-9 TGTGCCAGCAGCTTAGCGTCCAGGGGCACTGAAGCTTTCTTT CASSLASRGTEAFF
TRBJ1-2 - - TRBV2 TGTGCCAGCAGGGAAGGGGGGGGTTATGGCTACACCTTC CASREGGGYGYTF
TRBJ1-5 - - TRBV28 TGTGCCAGCATCTACTCGTCGGGCAATCAGCCCCAGCATTTT CASIYSSGNQPQHF
TRBJ2-3 - - TRBV5-4 TGTGCCAGCAGCTTGGCGGGGGAAGATACGCAGTATTTT CASSLAGEDTQYF
TRBJ2-1 - - TRBV10-3 TGTGCCATCAGTGACCCCGGGACGGTCAACAATGAGCAGTTCTTC CAISDPGTVNNEQFF
TRBJ2-1 - few TRBV7-9 TGTGCCAGCAGCTCCTTACTCGGCTCCTACAATGAGCAGTTCTTC CASSSLLGSYNEQFF
TRBJ2-7 - - TRBV27 TGTGCCAGCATGTACGAGCAGTACTTC CASMYEQYF
TRBJ1-1 - - TRBV2 TGTGCCAGCCTTAACGTGGGGGGGCCTTGGACTGAAGCTTTCTTT CASLNVGGPWTEAFF
TRBJ1-3 - - TRBV25-1 TGTGCCAGCAGTGAAATGGGAGCCTACACCATATATTTT CASSEMGAYTIYF
TRBJ2-3 - - TRBV28 TGTGCCACAGACAGGAGGGCAGATACGCAGTATTTT CATDRRADTQYF
TRBJ2-7 TRBD2 - TRBV20-1 TGCAGTGCTAGCGGGAGTAGCGGGAGGTACGAGCAGTACTTC CSASGSSGRYEQYF
TRBJ1-3 - - TRBV10-3 TGTGCCATCAGTGAGTTGGGCAGGGGCGAGATTGGAAACACCATATATTTT CAISELGRGEIGNTIYF
TRBJ2-7 - few TRBV21-1 TGTGCCAGCAGCAAACCTTCCGCCTACGAGCAGTACTTC CASSKPSAYEQYF
TRBJ2-5 - few TRBV10-3 TGTGCCATCAGTGGGGCGGGGGCCCAAGAGACCCAGTACTTC CAISGAGAQETQYF
TRBJ1-2 - - TRBV10-2 TGCGCCAGCGGAAGGACAGCCTCTAACTATGGCTACACCTTC CASGRTASNYGYTF
TRBJ2-5 TRBD1 - TRBV2 TGTGCCAGCAGTAGACAGGGTTTTGGAGAGACCCAGTACTTC CASSRQGFGETQYF
TRBJ2-7 TRBD1 - TRBV27 TGTGCCAGTTCTCTCGACAGGGTAATCCCCCAGGAGCAGTACTTC CASSLDRVIPQEQYF
TRBJ2-5 - - TRBV25-1 TGTGCCAGCAGTGAATGGGTTGGGGCAGGAGCTGGAGAGACCCAGTACTTC CASSEWVGAGAGETQYF